The clone carrying this T cell receptor (beta chain) occurred once. What it recognizes is unknown. An input of about 0.5 to 1 ug of RNA was subjected to reverse transcription using random hexamers. With immunoSEQ multiplex PCR, TCR beta CDR3 was amplified across 54 Vbeta and 13 Jbeta. TCRdb analysed the immunoSEQ multiplex PCR reads with MiXCR anew, one entry per CDR3 protein. The table lists 150,000 or so distinct CDR3 sequences, 93% of them singletons. This sample is drawn from a study of CD8 T cells in Susac syndrome. Findings of the study overall: As the study acknowledged, the number of individuals in its TCR sequencing and HLA analysis was relatively small.

Healthy donors served as the controls. They were matched for age and sex. Negative isolation was used for CD8+ and CD4+ T cells and FACS enrichment for TEMRA cells. CDR1 and CDR2 (germline): LGHDT, YNNKEL (reference sequence). The CDR3 runs 15 residues. Trimming at V came to 4 bases and at J to 2 bases, leaving 6 bases not matched to a gene. This sequence was found in a human donor in good health. This chain connects TRBV3-1 to TRBJ2-5; 8 nucleotides align to TRBD2. Sequenced: CD4+ T cells from PBMCs. The CDR3 nucleotides read TGTGCCAGCAGCCCCCGCGGGGGGACTCAAGAGACCCAGTACTTC. Translation: CASSPRGGTQETQYF.